This TCR beta chain was observed in a study of sequential checkpoint blockade in melanoma (dated by TCRdb to the late 2010s). Looking at the study overall: In a 1:1 randomization, patients received either first-line nivolumab then ipilimumab (arm A) or ipilimumab then nivolumab (arm B). Maintenance nivolumab was given following each of the two trial sequences.

The sample's treatment or condition label, in plain terms: randomized to nivolumab then ipilimumab (arm A) or the reverse (arm B). No trial patient had received prior DNA-damaging chemotherapy. On a FACS Aria II flow cytometer, live CD3+CD8+ cells that were negative for CD19 and CD56 were sorted from thawed PBMCs. Samples were obtained from patients with melanoma enrolled in CheckMate 064, a randomized, open-label phase II trial of sequential checkpoint blockade. Peripheral blood mononuclear cells were obtained through leukapheresis, purified using Ficoll-Paque, and frozen in human serum containing about 9.3% DMSO. Right after sorting, the blood CD3+CD8+ cells were verified to be >95% pure, and DNA extraction followed. What the authors observed across the whole study: Validation of the response-prediction model combining TCR metrics and mutation burden is needed in larger, independent patient cohorts.

On this clone: Its antigen remains undetermined. The record has no base qualities; no much larger clone is one base away.

TCRbeta CDR3 regions were immunosequenced from genomic DNA with the immunoSEQ Assay. Genomic DNA was amplified by bias-controlled multiplex PCR before high-throughput sequencing. As for the original processing: To quantify the absolute abundance of each unique TCRbeta CDR3 region, the sequences were collapsed and filtered. Clonality was defined as 1 minus Pielou's evenness and was calculated using productive rearrangements only. A previously published method was used to identify clones whose frequencies were significantly greater in on-treatment samples than in baseline samples. As stored in TCRdb, this immuneACCESS dataset retains in-frame rearrangements with V and J assigned. A fraction of the clones does not appear; measured against another copy, unresolved V genes explain less than half of the discrepancy, and the remainder lacks a known reason. Clonal size and the V and J genes are those of that table, whereas D and trimming came from the DNA. This sample gives some 40,000 clones in total; roughly 86% of them show up just once. The top ten clones comprise less than 7% of the sample.

V ends up 5 bases short and J 2 bases short, with an unmatched junction base count of 15. The CDR3, from cysteine to phenylalanine, totals 17 residues. Left in the record is the CDR3 DNA by itself, 51 bases read in frame from the first base. CDR1 SGHVS and CDR2 FQNEAQ were looked up in the germline V gene. The sample here was CD8+ T cells sorted from blood (inferred from file names), taken from a patient given nivolumab and ipilimumab in sequence. The chain is made from TRBV7-8 and TRBJ2-7; TRBD2 fits 7 bases in the junction. The receptor's source is a human donor with melanoma. CDR3 protein: CASSLPDVSGATYEQYF. The nucleotides are TGTGCCAGCAGCCTGCCCGACGTGAGCGGGGCCACCTACGAGCAGTACTTC.